The 24 T cell receptor beta chains in this list originate from one sample, sequenced in a study of T cells in Graves' hyperthyroidism and ophthalmopathy. It was RNA transcripts that yielded the amplified TCR beta CDR3 regions. The HTBI primer set served for first-round RT-PCR of the TCR CDR3. In TCRdb, the multiplex PCR reads were re-called with MiXCR into one record per CDR3 protein. The table lists 300,000 to 450,000 distinct CDR3 sequences, approximately 14% of them singletons. The sequenced sample was blood. The source of these receptors is a woman between 18 and 29 years old with Graves' hyperthyroidism that later progressed to Graves' ophthalmopathy.

In its sample, this clonotype was seen many times. This chain uses TRBV15 with TRBJ1-5, with 10 nucleotides matching TRBD1. Germline V CDR1 and CDR2: LNHNV, YYDKDF (reference sequence). The CDR3 is made up of 16 amino acids. Trimming at V came to 5 bases and at J to 2 bases, leaving 6 bases not matched to a gene. The CDR3 DNA sequence: TGTGCCACCAGCCAAGGGACAGGGGCGGGCAATCAGCCCCAGCATTTT. It yields the protein CATSQGTGAGNQPQHF. Looking up the rest from reference TRBV15 and TRBJ1-5 gives the full variable domain: DAMVIQNPRYQVTQFGKPVTLSCSQTLNHNVMYWYQQKSSQAPKLLFHYYDKDFNNEADTPDNFQSRRPNTSFCFLDIRSPGLGDTAMYLCATSQGTGAGNQPQHFGDGTRLSIL.

There are many counts of this clonotype. This chain uses TRBV20-1 with TRBJ2-2, with TRBD2 identical over 11 bases. The CDR3 is 19 residues long. V trimming: 4 bases; J trimming: 2 bases; junction bases outside the gene matches: 15. Germline V gene sequence: CDR1 DFQATT, CDR2 SNEGSKA (reference sequence). Here the CDR3 DNA reads TGCAGTGCTACCGACCCGGGTCTAGCGGGAGGTCCAAACACCGGGGAGCTGTTTTTT. Its protein is CSATDPGLAGGPNTGELFF.

This clonotype was seen ten or more times. This chain uses TRBV20-1 with TRBJ2-5; 12 nucleotides line up with TRBD2. Germline values: CDR1 DFQATT, CDR2 SNEGSKA (reference sequence). J gave up 0 bases and V 6 bases, and 5 bases lay outside the gene matches. The CDR3 runs to 15 residues. The CDR3 DNA reads TGCAGTGCGTTTACTAGCGGGAGGTACCAAGAGACCCAGTACTTC. Its protein product is CSAFTSGRYQETQYF.

In the case of this clonotype: One end of the junction does not line up with germline, which may come from a read error. This chain uses TRBV20-1 with TRBJ2-7; 13 bases line up with TRBD2. Germline-derived CDR1 and CDR2 are DFQATT and SNEGSKA (reference sequence). The CDR3 consists of 17 residues. The CDR3 loop is CSARDFRGLAGVYELYF. CDR3 sequence (DNA): TGCAGTGCTAGAGATTTTAGAGGACTAGCGGGAGTCTACGAGCTGTACTTC.

This clonotype was seen many times. V is TRBV5-1 and J is TRBJ1-1; no clear D. Germline assignment: CDR1 SGHRS and CDR2 YFSETQ. The CDR3 is made up of 14 amino acids. Trimming pared 2 bases from V and 1 base from J, leaving 9 bases between. CDR3 region: CASSLRGQNTEAFF. The CDR3 DNA is TGCGCCAGCAGCTTACGTGGTCAGAACACTGAAGCTTTCTTT.

This clonotype occurred many times. The chain joins TRBV6-1 to TRBJ1-4, with 10 positions matching TRBD1. CDR3 length: 18 amino acids. Looked up from germline, CDR1 is MNHNS and CDR2 is SASEGT. Trimming at V came to 6 bases and at J to 4 bases, leaving 14 bases not matched to a gene. The CDR3 nucleotides read TGTGCCAGCAGGCGAAAACCGGGACAGGGGACGTTTAATGAAAAACTGTTTTTT. Protein: CASRRKPGQGTFNEKLFF.

This clonotype was seen only a few times. This may be a read error: a much more frequent sequence differs by one nucleotide. The rearrangement uses TRBV2 and TRBJ2-2, with D perhaps matching TRBD1 (6 bases). Germline V gives CDR1 SNHLY, CDR2 FYNNEI. The CDR3 is made up of 16 amino acids. The CDR3: CTSSPQGNPNTGELFF. For the CDR3, the DNA is TGTACCAGCAGCCCACAGGGAAACCCGAACACCGGGGAGCTGTTTTTT.

The chain has TRBV5-6 and TRBJ2-5; D is uncertain. This CDR3 spans 13 amino acids. The V end was cut by 1 base, the J end by 11 bases, with 15 bases between. Per germline, CDR1 SGHDT and CDR2 YYEEEE. CDR3 nucleotides: TGTGCCAGCAGCTTGTGGACGCAGTCGTATCAGTACTTC. This translates into CASSLWTQSYQYF.

This clonotype occurred many times. CDR3 bases: TGTGCCAGCAGCCAAGGGGGACAGTACCAAGAGACCCAGTACTTC. It codes for CASSQGGQYQETQYF. The chain carries TRBV3-1 and TRBJ2-5, with 7 nucleotides matching TRBD1. Germline trimming cut 1 base from V and 0 bases from J; bases unmatched to any gene: 2. Germline V gene lookup returns CDR1 LGHDT and CDR2 YNNKEL (reference sequence). The CDR3 has 15 amino acids.

The chain is built from TRBV25-1 and TRBJ2-5; tentatively, D is TRBD1 or TRBD2 (5 bases each). This CDR3 region has 15 residues. Germline V CDR1 and CDR2: MGHDK, SYGVNS. Trimming left V 6 bases short and J 5 bases short, with 19 bases between. DNA for the CDR3: TGTGCCAGCAGGAAGAGTCAGGGCGGGCGGGAGACCCAGTACTTC. Translation: CASRKSQGGRETQYF.

This clonotype was counted at least ten times. CDR3 bases: TGTGCCAGCTCACTCGACAGATACGAGCAGTACTTC. Translating gives CASSLDRYEQYF. The J gene is TRBJ2-7, the V gene TRBV18, with a tentative D call TRBD1 (5 bases). V was shortened by 4 bases and J by 4 bases, with 8 bases between the two germline ends. This CDR3 has 12 residues. The germline V gene encodes CDR1 KGHSH and CDR2 LQKENI.

This clonotype has only a few counts. Written as DNA, the CDR3 is TGTGCCAGTAGTAGCGTCTACAATGAGCAGTTCTTC. Residues: CASSSVYNEQFF. The chain has TRBV27 and TRBJ2-1; TRBD2 might be the D (5 bases). The CDR3 is made up of 12 amino acids. V lost 9 bases to trimming and J lost 3 bases, with 9 bases between them. Germline CDR1 is MNHEY and CDR2 is SMNVEV (reference sequence).

This clonotype was counted ten times or more. V and J are TRBV11-2 and TRBJ2-5, with TRBD2 matching over 7 bases. The trim removed 3 bases at V and 1 base at J, leaving 14 bases unmatched. This CDR3 has 18 residues. Germline CDR1 reads SGHAT; CDR2 reads FQNNGV. The CDR3 sequence: CASSLGKLAPALQETQYF. The CDR3 bases are TGTGCCAGCAGCTTGGGTAAACTAGCGCCGGCCCTCCAAGAGACCCAGTACTTC.

As regards this clonotype: Just one base apart from a much larger clone, this may be a read error. The chain carries TRBV20-1 and TRBJ2-7, with 10 bases matching TRBD2. Germline-derived CDR1 and CDR2 are DFQATT and SNEGSKA (reference sequence). The CDR3 sequence is 15 residues long. J was trimmed by 6 bases and V by 8 bases; bases with no gene match: 16. In nucleotides, the CDR3 is TGCAGTACTCCTAGCGGGAGATCGTTAATGGGCGAGCAGTACTTC. The encoded protein is CSTPSGRSLMGEQYF.

In its sample, this clonotype was seen many times. J is TRBJ2-7 and V is TRBV11-2, with D tentatively TRBD1 or TRBD2 (5 bases each). Germline V gene sequence: CDR1 SGHAT, CDR2 FQNNGV. The CDR3 is 14 amino acids. The V and J ends lost 4 bases and 1 base respectively, with 11 bases between them. In DNA, the CDR3 is TGTGCCAGCAGCTCTATTGGGGGTTCCTACGAGCAGTACTTC. Its protein product is CASSSIGGSYEQYF.

This clonotype has ten or more counts. J is TRBJ2-5 and V is TRBV20-1, with 8 bases identical to TRBD2. Germline V gives CDR1 DFQATT, CDR2 SNEGSKA (reference sequence). The CDR3 loop spans 16 amino acids. The V segment lost 2 bases and the J segment 0 bases; nucleotides outside the gene matches: 8. CDR3: CSARHPSGSHQETQYF. CDR3 bases: TGCAGTGCTAGACATCCCAGCGGGAGCCACCAAGAGACCCAGTACTTC.

This sequence joins TRBV19 and TRBJ1-1; D is undetermined. The CDR3 runs to 14 residues. Looked up from germline, CDR1 is LNHDA and CDR2 is SQIVND (reference sequence). V lost 6 bases and J 0 bases, leaving 11 bases between the germline ends. The CDR3 region has the DNA TGTGCCAGTAGATATGGCGGATTGAACACTGAAGCTTTCTTT. The encoded protein is CASRYGGLNTEAFF.

In this sample, this clonotype turned up many times. The gene calls are TRBV2 and TRBJ2-7; 8 bases agree with TRBD1. With V trimmed by 5 bases and J by 4 bases, 10 bases remained unmatched. The CDR3 is made up of 15 amino acids. Germline CDR1 is SNHLY and CDR2 is FYNNEI. The CDR3 DNA reads as TGTGCCAGCAGTCCTTTGGCCCGGGACAGGTACGAGCAGTACTTC. Protein sequence: CASSPLARDRYEQYF.

In the case of this clonotype: This could be a read error, since a much larger clone is one nucleotide away. In this CDR3 the conserved last residue, phenylalanine or tryptophan, is missing, so a read error is likely. The chain has TRBV28 and TRBJ2-1; no reliable D call. Trimming removed 5 bases at V and 6 bases at J, with 11 bases between. The CDR3 has 13 residues. The V gene's germline CDR1 is MDHEN and CDR2 SYDVKM. DNA of the CDR3: TGTGCCAGCAGTCCCGGGCGGCGCAATGAGCAGTTCCTC. Its protein product is CASSPGRRNEQFL.

J is TRBJ1-1 and V is TRBV12-3 or TRBV12-4; 8 bases fit TRBD1. The V segment lost 6 bases and the J segment 1 base; nucleotides outside the gene matches: 4. This CDR3 contains 14 residues. CDR3 loop: CASSEDRENTEAFF. In nucleotides, the CDR3 is TGTGCCAGCAGCGAGGACAGGGAGAACACTGAAGCTTTCTTT.

This clonotype was recorded at least ten times. This chain links TRBV10-3 with TRBJ2-3; D ambiguous. Germline V CDR1 and CDR2: ENHRY, SYGVKD. Trimming cost V 7 bases and J 4 bases, with 6 bases left between them. The CDR3 spans 11 residues. The CDR3 here is CAIKGADTQYF. The CDR3 DNA sequence: TGTGCCATCAAGGGCGCAGATACGCAGTATTTT.

A remark on this clonotype: The junction departs from germline at one end; a sequencing error may be responsible. The chain employs TRBV4-2 and TRBJ2-7; TRBD1 is a possible D gene (5 bases). The CDR3 has 12 amino acids. CDR1 is LGHNA and CDR2 is YNFKEQ in the germline V gene. The CDR3 sequence: CVSSFDRSEQYF. The DNA for the CDR3 is TGTGTCAGCAGCTTCGACAGAAGCGAGCAGTACTTC.

This clonotype occurred many times. The chain is built from TRBV27 and TRBJ2-7, with 8 bases aligning to TRBD1. This CDR3 is built from 16 residues. CDR1 and CDR2 from the germline V gene are MNHEY and SMNVEV (reference sequence). Trimming removed 8 bases from V and 7 bases from J; junction bases left unmatched: 19. The CDR3 nucleotides are TGTGCCAGCGGTTCACTCAGGGGGCCCCTCTTTTGGGAGCAGTACTTC. This gives the protein CASGSLRGPLFWEQYF.

There are many counts of this clonotype. The CDR3 loop is CASSFIRGTGGLNSPLHF. The DNA of the CDR3 is TGTGCCAGCAGTTTCATCCGCGGGACAGGGGGCCTTAATTCACCCCTCCACTTT. The chain recombines TRBV28 with TRBJ1-6; 12 bases line up with TRBD1. Trimming took 3 bases from V and 6 from J; bases not matched to a gene: 9. Looked up from germline, CDR1 is MDHEN and CDR2 is SYDVKM. The CDR3 loop spans 18 amino acids.